The rows below give T cell receptor beta chains drawn from one sample of a study of kidney transplant recipient with SARS-CoV-2 infection. TCRdb used MiXCR to reprocess the reads, holding one entry per CDR3 protein. The sample has about 240,000 distinct CDR3 sequences, 25% to 30% seen once. The sample in question was a blood sample, obtained at baseline and on day 111 from a kidney transplant recipient. These receptors all stem from a male patient in his thirties who had COVID-19 and was a kidney transplant recipient. The T cells may partly be graft donor cells. Both conserved end residues are part of each CDR3. D genes are given only for firm matches. Expanded clones get a size class; other rows say once, few or many, or leave the size out.

>TRBJ1-6|15|TRBV10-3|many|.
CAISESRELDSPLHF
TGTGCCATCAGTGAGTCGAGGGAACTCGATTCACCCCTCCACTTT
>TRBJ2-1|13|TRBV19|many|TRBD2
CASRLAVNNEQFF
TGTGCCAGTCGACTAGCGGTTAACAATGAGCAGTTCTTC
>TRBJ1-3|14|TRBV28|many|.
CASSLGGAGNTIYF
TGTGCCAGCAGTCTGGGCGGGGCCGGAAACACCATATATTTT
>TRBJ2-1|14|TRBV11-3|.|TRBD2
CASSPPGLASEQFF
TGTGCCAGCAGCCCACCGGGACTAGCGAGTGAGCAGTTCTTC
>TRBJ2-7|14|TRBV19|many|TRBD2
CASSIRLAAYEQYF
TGTGCCAGTAGTATTAGACTAGCAGCCTACGAGCAGTACTTC
>TRBJ2-7|15|TRBV6-2/TRBV6-3|many|TRBD1
CASSQRQGHASEQYF
TGTGCCAGCAGTCAAAGACAGGGGCATGCGTCCGAGCAGTACTTC
>TRBJ1-2|17|TRBV11-3|many|.
CASSTRLDLGKTYGYTF
TGTGCCAGCAGCACACGCCTCGATCTCGGAAAGACCTATGGCTACACCTTC
>TRBJ1-2|17|TRBV6-5|many|.
CASSYLASMRKTYGYTF
TGTGCCAGCAGTTACCTTGCCTCTATGCGAAAGACCTATGGCTACACCTTC
>TRBJ1-2|14|TRBV6-4|.|.
CASSDGAGRYGYTF
TGTGCCAGCAGTGACGGTGCAGGGCGCTATGGCTACACCTTC
>TRBJ2-5|13|TRBV19|many|TRBD1
CASKGAIQETQYF
TGTGCCAGTAAGGGGGCCATCCAAGAGACCCAGTACTTC
>TRBJ1-2|16|TRBV20-1|.|.
CSAHVRLFRKTYGCTF
TGCAGTGCTCATGTAAGGCTGTTTCGAAAGACCTATGGCTGCACCTTC
>TRBJ2-3|15|TRBV12-3/TRBV12-4|few|TRBD2
CASKPGLAGDDTQYF
TGTGCCAGCAAACCGGGACTAGCGGGAGACGATACGCAGTATTTT
>TRBJ1-2|17|TRBV7-1|many|.
CASSSRNHEGKTYGYTF
TGTGCCAGCAGCTCAAGAAATCACGAGGGAAAGACCTATGGCTACACCTTC
>TRBJ1-2|17|TRBV6-4|many|.
CASSERVSHGKTYGYTF
TGTGCCAGCAGTGAACGGGTCTCACACGGAAAGACCTATGGCTACACCTTC
>TRBJ1-2|17|TRBV10-3|.|.
CAISHFICRWKTYGYTF
TGTGCCATCAGTCATTTCATCTGTAGATGGAAGACCTATGGCTACACCTTC
>TRBJ2-7|16|TRBV20-1|.|TRBD1
CSATEVVTGSVYEQYF
TGCAGTGCTACAGAGGTTGTGACAGGGAGTGTATACGAGCAGTACTTC
>TRBJ1-2|16|TRBV20-1|many|.
CSARFPLFRKTYGYTF
TGCAGTGCTAGATTTCCGCTGTTTCGAAAGACCTATGGCTACACCTTC
>TRBJ2-3|13|TRBV14|.|.
CASSQAGGGTQYF
TGTGCCAGCAGCCAAGCAGGGGGGGGTACGCAGTATTTT
>TRBJ1-2|15|TRBV25-1|many|.
CASSESPRSNYGYTF
TGTGCCAGCAGTGAATCCCCGAGATCTAACTATGGCTACACCTTC
>TRBJ1-3|15|TRBV24-1|many|.
CATSDSGDPGNTIYF
TGTGCCACCAGTGACTCAGGGGATCCTGGAAACACCATATATTTT
>TRBJ1-2|17|TRBV3-1|many|.
CASSTLPTLRKTYGYTF
TGTGCCAGCAGCACCCTCCCCACCCTTCGAAAGACCTATGGCTACACCTTC
>TRBJ2-7|13|TRBV12-5|many|TRBD1
CASVTGQGIEQYF
TGTGCTAGTGTTACGGGACAGGGGATCGAGCAGTACTTC
>TRBJ2-7|13|TRBV9|many|.
CASSVELKGEQYF
TGTGCCAGCAGCGTAGAGTTAAAGGGTGAGCAGTACTTC
>TRBJ2-3|13|TRBV20-1|many|.
CTAGGKSPDTQYF
TGCACCGCCGGAGGCAAATCCCCAGATACGCAGTATTTT
>TRBJ1-5|14|TRBV30|many|.
CAWSVYNGNQPQHF
TGTGCCTGGAGTGTATACAACGGGAATCAGCCCCAGCATTTT
>TRBJ1-2|13|TRBV30|many|.
CAWSVTSASGYTF
TGTGCCTGGAGTGTCACTTCTGCTAGCGGCTACACCTTC
>TRBJ1-1|15|TRBV7-2|many|.
CASSPKTQLNTEAFF
TGTGCCAGCAGCCCGAAGACACAGTTGAACACTGAAGCTTTCTTT
>TRBJ2-5|13|TRBV20-1|.|.
CSVEAGGEETQYF
TGCAGTGTTGAGGCAGGTGGGGAAGAGACCCAGTACTTC
>TRBJ2-3|15|TRBV5-1|many|TRBD2
CASSPGLAGTDTQYF
TGCGCCAGCAGCCCTGGACTAGCGGGGACAGATACGCAGTATTTT